What follows describes a single T cell receptor beta chain. Germline CDR1 reads MNHEY; CDR2 reads SVGAGI. Trimming pared 10 bases from V and 7 bases from J, leaving 14 bases between. CDR3 size: 12 residues. Treatment noted: approximately 18 received Ad26.COV2.S at low or high dose, single or two shots; roughly five received placebo; per-sample allocation not given. Samples analyzed were those drawn on day 63 after the first vaccine or placebo injection. Adults aged 18-55 years in Boston included the donor. An Ad26 vector expressing Wuhan-strain SARS-CoV-2 spike constituted the vaccine. This sample was taken from a study of Ad26.COV2.S vaccination and SARS-CoV-2 variants. Study at large: Donor allocation was to the COV1001 Ad26.COV2.S trial arm. In the study, Ad26.COV2.S was injected intramuscularly once, or twice 56 days apart.

Some clones are missing from TCRdb's copy, which holds only in-frame ones; the method was immunoSEQ multiplex PCR. Of roughly 410,000 clones listed, roughly 80% are singletons. The sequence derives from a person aged 18-60 years who received the Ad26.COV2.S COVID-19 vaccine or a placebo. The chain uses TRBV6-5 and TRBJ1-5, with a possible D match to TRBD1 (5 bases). The source was peripheral blood, collected in a trial of Ad26.COV2.S vaccine versus placebo. As DNA, the CDR3 is TGTGCCACCCAGGCGGGACTCCAGCCCCAGCATTTT. It yields the protein CATQAGLQPQHF.